Shown below are 12 T cell receptor beta chains from a single sample sequenced in a study of vaccination and CD4 T cells after COVID-19 (dated by TCRdb to 2022 to 2024). To prepare the library, PCR was applied. For sequencing, an Illumina iSeq 100 was employed. DNA from cultured CD4+ T cells was subjected to TCR sequencing with the Oncomine TCR Beta short-read assay at the Johns Hopkins FTIC core. The public reads were reanalyzed by TCRdb: fastp trimming at Q25, MiXCR alignment, in-frame beta chains only. Rows merge per CDR3 protein into single entries with the most common DNA and genes. In all, the sample holds around 26,000 distinct CDR3 sequences, and roughly 42% of those were seen once. 9.5% to 13% of the sample comes from the top ten. The sample's treatment or condition label, decoded: roughly ten-day PBMC culture with coronavirus spike peptide pools or control peptides (ViraFEST assay). Antigens of these TCRs are unknown.

The sequencing input was CD4+ T cells from blood, cultured in vitro. The origin of the receptors is a human donor who had recovered from COVID-19.

The chain carries TRBV4-1 and TRBJ1-6; 8 bases map to TRBD1. This CDR3 region has 17 residues. V shed 4 bases and J 6 bases; nucleotides not matched to a gene: 11. Per germline, CDR1 MGHRA and CDR2 YSYEKL. The CDR3 sequence: CASSLPGTGVSNSPLHF. For the CDR3, the DNA is TGCGCCAGCAGCCTCCCCGGGACAGGTGTATCTAATTCACCCCTCCACTTT.

The genes are TRBV6-5 and TRBJ2-2; 7 bases match TRBD2. There are 15 residues in the CDR3. Germline V gene sequence: CDR1 MNHEY, CDR2 SVGAGI. After removal of 1 base from V and 7 bases from J, the junction contained 6 bases not matched to a gene. The CDR3: CASSYFGLGVGELFF. CDR3 nucleotide sequence: TGTGCCAGCAGTTACTTTGGACTAGGTGTCGGGGAGCTGTTTTTT.

Turning to this clonotype: The junction departs from the called germline gene at one end, perhaps through a read error. This chain connects TRBV6-1 to TRBJ2-7; no clear D. The CDR3 is made up of 15 amino acids. Germline V lookup: CDR1 MNHNS, CDR2 SASEGT. This CDR3 is CASREGTSEVYEQYF. In nucleotides, the CDR3 is TGTGCCAGCAGGGAAGGTACATCTGAGGTCTACGAGCAGTACTTC.

In its sample, this clonotype was seen a few times. The chain is built from TRBV7-2 and TRBJ2-7; 7 bases are a match to TRBD1. V shed 5 bases and J 6 bases; nucleotides not matched to a gene: 4. The germline V gene encodes CDR1 SGHTA and CDR2 FQGNSA. The CDR3 sequence is 12 residues long. The DNA for the CDR3 is TGTGCCAGCAGCCGCCCAGGGGGCGAGCAGTACTTC. It yields the protein CASSRPGGEQYF.

The chain uses TRBV5-4 and TRBJ1-2; no clear D gene. The V end was cut by 1 base, the J end by 0 bases, with 10 bases between. The length of the CDR3 is 15 residues. Per germline, CDR1 SGHNT and CDR2 YYREEE (reference sequence). The CDR3 protein is CASSLFDVANYGYTF. CDR3 coding DNA: TGTGCCAGCAGCTTGTTCGATGTAGCTAACTATGGCTACACCTTC.

The chain carries TRBV21-1 and TRBJ1-1; the table's D call of TRBD1 was not tested on the DNA. TRBV21-1 has pseudogene status. The CDR3 loop spans 13 amino acids. In DNA form, the CDR3 reads TGTGCCAGCACTACGGGACAACCACTTGAAGCTTTCTTT. Translated: CASTTGQPLEAFF.

V is TRBV6-1 and J is TRBJ1-1, with TRBD1 matching over 8 bases. Trimming removed 4 bases from V and 0 bases from J; junction bases left unmatched: 4. Per germline, CDR1 MNHNS and CDR2 SASEGT. This CDR3 region has 15 residues. CDR3 residues: CASSARTGLNTEAFF. As DNA, the CDR3 is TGTGCCAGCAGTGCCCGGACAGGGTTGAACACTGAAGCTTTCTTT.

This clonotype was picked up a small number of times. The chain's CDR3 is CATSDHSGGNQPQHF. CDR3 nucleotides: TGTGCCACCAGTGATCACTCGGGGGGCAATCAGCCCCAGCATTTT. The chain uses TRBV24-1 and TRBJ1-5; D may be TRBD1 (5 bases). The CDR3 sequence is 15 residues long. From germline, CDR1 is KGHDR and CDR2 SFDVKD. The V end was cut by 3 bases, the J end by 2 bases, with 10 bases between.

Comment on this clonotype: This may be a read error: a much more frequent sequence differs by one nucleotide. For the CDR3, the DNA is TGTGCCAGCAGTACCCTCTTCGGGGGGGGAGAGACCCAGTACTTC. As protein: CASSTLFGGGETQYF. The rearrangement uses TRBV6-1 and TRBJ2-5, with 8 bases aligning to TRBD2. This CDR3 spans 15 amino acids. The V and J ends lost 5 bases and 4 bases, in that order; junction bases with no gene match: 9. Germline V gene lookup returns CDR1 MNHNS and CDR2 SASEGT.

The chain recombines TRBV20-1 with TRBJ2-3, with 8 nucleotides matching TRBD2. V was clipped by 0 bases and J by 5 bases; unmatched bases: 7. Germline-derived CDR1 and CDR2 are DFQATT and SNEGSKA (reference sequence). The CDR3 has 15 amino acids. CDR3 nucleotides: TGCAGTGCTAGAGATCGGACTAGCAGTGGAGATACGCAGTATTTT. As protein: CSARDRTSSGDTQYF.

The chain combines TRBV4-3 with TRBJ2-1; 8 nucleotides align to TRBD2. CDR3 length: 16 residues. V dropped 0 bases and J dropped 3; count of bases not matched to a gene: 4. The germline V gene encodes CDR1 LGHNA and CDR2 YSLEER. Written as DNA, the CDR3 is TGCGCCAGCAGCCAAGATGGCGCGGGAGGCTACAATGAGCAGTTCTTC. The encoded protein is CASSQDGAGGYNEQFF.

This clonotype has only one observation. The chain links TRBV12-3 or TRBV12-4 to TRBJ1-1, with no clear D. V was trimmed by 8 bases and J by 4 bases, leaving 11 bases between them. The CDR3 extends over 12 amino acids. CDR3 DNA: TGTGCCAGCTCTAGACCGTTCACTGAAGCTTTCTTT. It specifies CASSRPFTEAFF.